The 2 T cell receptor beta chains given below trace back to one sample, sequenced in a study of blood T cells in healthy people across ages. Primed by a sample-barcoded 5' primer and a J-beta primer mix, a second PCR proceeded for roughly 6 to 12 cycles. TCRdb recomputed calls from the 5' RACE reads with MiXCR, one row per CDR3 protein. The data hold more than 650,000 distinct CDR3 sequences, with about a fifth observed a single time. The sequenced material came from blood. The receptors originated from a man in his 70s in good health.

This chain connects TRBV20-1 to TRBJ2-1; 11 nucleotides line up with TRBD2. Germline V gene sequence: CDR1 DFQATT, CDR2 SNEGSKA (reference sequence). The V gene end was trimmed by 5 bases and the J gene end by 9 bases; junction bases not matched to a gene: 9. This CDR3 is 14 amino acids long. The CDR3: CSALPSGRPREQFF. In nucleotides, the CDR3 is TGCAGTGCTTTACCTAGCGGGAGGCCCCGTGAGCAGTTCTTC.

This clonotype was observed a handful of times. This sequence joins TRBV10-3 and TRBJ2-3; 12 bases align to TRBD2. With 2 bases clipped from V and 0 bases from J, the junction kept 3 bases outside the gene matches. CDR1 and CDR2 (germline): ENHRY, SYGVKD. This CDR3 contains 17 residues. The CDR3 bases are TGTGCCATCAGTGAGGGACTAGCGGGGACTAGCACAGATACGCAGTATTTT. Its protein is CAISEGLAGTSTDTQYF.